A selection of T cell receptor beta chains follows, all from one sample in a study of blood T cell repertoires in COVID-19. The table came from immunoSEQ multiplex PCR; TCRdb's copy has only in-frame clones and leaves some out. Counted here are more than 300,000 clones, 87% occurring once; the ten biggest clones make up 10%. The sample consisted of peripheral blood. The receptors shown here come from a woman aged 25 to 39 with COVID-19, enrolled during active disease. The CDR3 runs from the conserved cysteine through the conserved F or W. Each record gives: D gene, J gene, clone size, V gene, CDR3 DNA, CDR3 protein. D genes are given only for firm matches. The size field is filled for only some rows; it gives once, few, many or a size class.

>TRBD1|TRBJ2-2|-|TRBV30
TGTGCCTGGAGGGGACAGGGTGCCGGGGAGCTGTTTTTT
CAWRGQGAGELFF
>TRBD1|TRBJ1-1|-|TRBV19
TGTGCCAGTACGCTTCGGGGGACAGGGGACACTGAAGCTTTCTTT
CASTLRGTGDTEAFF
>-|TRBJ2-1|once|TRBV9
TGTGCCAGCAGCGTAGGGACTCCCGGCAATGAGCAGTTCTTC
CASSVGTPGNEQFF
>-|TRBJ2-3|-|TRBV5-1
TGCGCCAGCAGCTTTGCGGGGCCTAGCACAGATACGCAGTATTTT
CASSFAGPSTDTQYF
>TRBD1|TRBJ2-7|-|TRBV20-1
TGCAGTGCCACAGGGGACTACGAGCAGTACTTC
CSATGDYEQYF
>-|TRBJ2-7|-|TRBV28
TGTGCCAGCACCTTGGATCCCCGCCGGACGGGGGAGCAGTACTTC
CASTLDPRRTGEQYF
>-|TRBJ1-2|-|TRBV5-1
TGCGCCAGCAGCCCGGGTCGGGGGGCGCATGGCTTAGGCTACACCTTC
CASSPGRGAHGLGYTF
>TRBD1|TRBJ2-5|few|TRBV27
TGTGCCAGCAATCCCCGACAGGGACAACAAGAGACCCAGTACTTC
CASNPRQGQQETQYF
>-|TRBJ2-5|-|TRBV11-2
TGTGCCAGCAGCCTACAAGAGACCCAGTACTTC
CASSLQETQYF
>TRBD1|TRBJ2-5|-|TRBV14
TGTGCCAGCAGCCAAGCGACAGGGTGGGTAGAGACCCAGTACTTC
CASSQATGWVETQYF
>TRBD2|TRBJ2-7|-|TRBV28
TGTGCCAGCACCCCCGTGAAGCTAGCGGCTATCTACGAGCAGTACTTC
CASTPVKLAAIYEQYF
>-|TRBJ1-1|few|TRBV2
TGTGCCAGCAGTGAAGGGAGACAGGTGAGGACTGAAGCTTTCTTT
CASSEGRQVRTEAFF
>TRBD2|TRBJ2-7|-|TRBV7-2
TGTGCCAGCAGCTTAAACACAGGACTAGCGGTCTACGAGCAGTACTTC
CASSLNTGLAVYEQYF
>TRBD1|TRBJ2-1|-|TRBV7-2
TGTGCCAGCAGCTTGACAGGGGGCTTCAATGAGCAGTTCTTC
CASSLTGGFNEQFF